This TCR beta chain was sequenced for a study of shared T cell receptors in the human thymus. The protocol was immunoSEQ multiplex PCR, while the TCRdb copy is restricted to in-frame clones and leaves out a portion. The table records hundreds of thousands of clones, around 87% of them present only once. Trimming cost V 2 bases and J 2 bases, with 16 bases left between them. CDR3 length: 17 residues. CDR1 and CDR2 (germline): MDHEN, SYDVKM. Another study also made use of these data, one on human thymus T cells. Per that paper: From resections taken during corrective heart surgery, the thymus tissue was obtained. The authors found apparently biased V and J gene usage in thymic and blood repertoires. There were highly overlapping thymic repertoires among unrelated individuals, as related research reported.

What was sequenced was thymocytes. The sequence was collected from a boy younger than two with a congenital heart defect. The chain uses TRBV28 and TRBJ2-4; D perhaps matches TRBD2 (7 bases). This CDR3 reads CASSLVGGANSKNIQYF. In DNA, the CDR3 is TGTGCCAGCAGTTTAGTTGGGGGGGCAAACTCCAAAAACATTCAGTACTTC. The full variable domain, in which reference TRBV28 and TRBJ2-4 provide the parts outside the CDR3, is DVKVTQSSRYLVKRTGEKVFLECVQDMDHENMFWYRQDPGLGLRLIYFSYDVKMKEKGDIPEGYSVSREKKERFSLILESASTNQTSMYLCASSLVGGANSKNIQYFGAGTRLSVL.